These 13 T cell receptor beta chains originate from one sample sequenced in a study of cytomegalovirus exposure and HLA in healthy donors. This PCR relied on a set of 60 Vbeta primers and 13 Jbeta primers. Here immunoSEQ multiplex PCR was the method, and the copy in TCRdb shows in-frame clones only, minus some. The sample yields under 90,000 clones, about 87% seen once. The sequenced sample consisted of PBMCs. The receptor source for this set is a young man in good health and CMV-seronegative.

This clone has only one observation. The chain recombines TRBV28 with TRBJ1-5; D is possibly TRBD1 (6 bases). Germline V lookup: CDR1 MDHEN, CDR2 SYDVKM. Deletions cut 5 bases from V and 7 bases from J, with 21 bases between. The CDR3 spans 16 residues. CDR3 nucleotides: TGTGCCAGCAGTCATCTTATATTACAGGGACCCCAGCCCCAGCATTTT. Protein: CASSHLILQGPQPQHF.

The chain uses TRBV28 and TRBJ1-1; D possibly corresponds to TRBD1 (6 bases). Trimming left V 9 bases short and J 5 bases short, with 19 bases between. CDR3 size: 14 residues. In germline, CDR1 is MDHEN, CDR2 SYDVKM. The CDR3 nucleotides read TGTGCCAGTATGGAAACAGGGCCGGGAACTGAAGCTTTCTTT. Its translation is CASMETGPGTEAFF.

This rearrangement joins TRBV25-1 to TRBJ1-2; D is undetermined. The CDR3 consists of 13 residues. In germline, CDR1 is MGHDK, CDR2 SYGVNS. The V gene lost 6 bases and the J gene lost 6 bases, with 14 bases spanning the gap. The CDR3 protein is CASSGLGGDGYTF. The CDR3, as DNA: TGTGCCAGCAGCGGGCTGGGCGGGGATGGCTACACCTTC.

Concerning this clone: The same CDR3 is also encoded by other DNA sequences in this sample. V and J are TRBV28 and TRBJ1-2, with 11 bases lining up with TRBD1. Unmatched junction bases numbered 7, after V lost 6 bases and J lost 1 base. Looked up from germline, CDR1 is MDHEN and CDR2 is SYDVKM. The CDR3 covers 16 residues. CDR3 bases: TGTGCCAGCAGATCCCCGGGACAGGGGGTTAACTATGGCTACACCTTC. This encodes CASRSPGQGVNYGYTF.

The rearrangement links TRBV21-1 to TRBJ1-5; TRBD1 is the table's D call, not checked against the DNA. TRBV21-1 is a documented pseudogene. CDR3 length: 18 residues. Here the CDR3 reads CASSKEGGRNLSNQPQHF. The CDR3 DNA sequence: TGTGCCAGCAGCAAAGAAGGGGGCCGAAACCTTAGCAATCAGCCCCAGCATTTT.

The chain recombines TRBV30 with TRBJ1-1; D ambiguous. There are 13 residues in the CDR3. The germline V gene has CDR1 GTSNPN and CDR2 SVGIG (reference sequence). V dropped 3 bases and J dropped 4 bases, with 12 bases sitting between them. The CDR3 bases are TGTGCCTGGAGGGCGGGAAGACTCACTGAAGCTTTCTTT. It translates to CAWRAGRLTEAFF.

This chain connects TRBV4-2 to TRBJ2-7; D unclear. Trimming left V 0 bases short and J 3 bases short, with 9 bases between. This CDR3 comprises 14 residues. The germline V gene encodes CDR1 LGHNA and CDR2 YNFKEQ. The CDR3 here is CASSQDPGYYEQYF. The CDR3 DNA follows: TGTGCCAGCAGCCAAGATCCCGGGTACTACGAGCAGTACTTC.

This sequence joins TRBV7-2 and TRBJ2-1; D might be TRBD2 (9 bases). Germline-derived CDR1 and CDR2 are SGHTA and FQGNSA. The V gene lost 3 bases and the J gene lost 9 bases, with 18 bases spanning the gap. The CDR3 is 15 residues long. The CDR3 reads CASSFRPSGTGEQFF. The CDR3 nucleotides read TGTGCCAGCAGCTTTAGGCCTAGCGGGACAGGTGAGCAGTTCTTC. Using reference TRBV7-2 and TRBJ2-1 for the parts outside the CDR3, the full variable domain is GAGVSQSPSNKVTEKGKDVELRCDPISGHTALYWYRQSLGQGLEFLIYFQGNSAPDKSGLPSDRFSAERTGGSVSTLTIQRTQQEDSAVYLCASSFRPSGTGEQFFGPGTRLTVL.

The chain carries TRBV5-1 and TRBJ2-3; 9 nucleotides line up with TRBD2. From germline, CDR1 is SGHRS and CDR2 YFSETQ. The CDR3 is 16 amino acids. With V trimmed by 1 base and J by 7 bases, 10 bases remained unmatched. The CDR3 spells CASSLLSSGTANTQYF. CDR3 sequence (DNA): TGCGCCAGCAGCTTGCTATCTAGCGGGACGGCAAATACGCAGTATTTT.

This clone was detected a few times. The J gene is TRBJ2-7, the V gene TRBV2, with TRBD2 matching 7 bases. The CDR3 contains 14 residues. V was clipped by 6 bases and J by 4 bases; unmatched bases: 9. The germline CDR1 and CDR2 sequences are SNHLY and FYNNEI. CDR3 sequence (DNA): TGTGCCAGCAGGGGGGGGACTATGAGATACGAGCAGTACTTC. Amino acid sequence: CASRGGTMRYEQYF.

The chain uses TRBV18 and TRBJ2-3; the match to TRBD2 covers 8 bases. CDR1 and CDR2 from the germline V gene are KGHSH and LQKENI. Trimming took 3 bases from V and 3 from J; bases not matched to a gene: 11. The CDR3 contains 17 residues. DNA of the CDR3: TGTGCCAGCTCACCTTCAGCGGGAGAGGCTGGGACAGATACGCAGTATTTT. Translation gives CASSPSAGEAGTDTQYF. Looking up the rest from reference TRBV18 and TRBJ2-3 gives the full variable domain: NAGVMQNPRHLVRRRGQEARLRCSPMKGHSHVYWYRQLPEEGLKFMVYLQKENIIDESGMPKERFSAEFPKEGPSILRIQQVVRGDSAAYFCASSPSAGEAGTDTQYFGPGTRLTVL.

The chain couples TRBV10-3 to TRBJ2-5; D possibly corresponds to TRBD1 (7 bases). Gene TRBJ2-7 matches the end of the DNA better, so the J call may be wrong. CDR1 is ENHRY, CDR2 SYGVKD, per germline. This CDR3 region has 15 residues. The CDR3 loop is CAIRAAGQLSYEQYF. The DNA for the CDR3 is TGTGCCATCAGGGCCGCGGGACAGCTCTCCTACGAGCAGTACTTC.

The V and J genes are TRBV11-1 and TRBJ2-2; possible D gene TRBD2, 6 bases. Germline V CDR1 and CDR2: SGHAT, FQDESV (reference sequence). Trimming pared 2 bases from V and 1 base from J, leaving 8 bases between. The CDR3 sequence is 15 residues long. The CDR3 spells CASSLRRGNTGELFF. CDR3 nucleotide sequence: TGTGCCAGCAGCTTACGGCGGGGGAACACCGGGGAGCTGTTTTTT.